This T cell receptor beta chain came from a study of blood T cells in healthy people across ages. The CDR3 has 21 residues. Germline CDR1 reads SGHRS; CDR2 reads YFSETQ. Trimming at V came to 4 bases and at J to 6 bases, leaving 26 bases not matched to a gene. Primed by a sample-barcoded 5' primer and a J-beta primer mix, a second PCR proceeded for roughly 7 to 12 cycles. TCRdb reanalysed the 5' RACE reads using MiXCR and keeps one entry per CDR3 protein. There are 450,000 to 600,000 distinct CDR3 sequences in the sample; about 25% occur only once, and 3.6% lies in the top ten. The same data also went into a second study, on T cells of mothers and their children.

The clonotype was recovered from a boy aged 2 to 9 in good health. Sequenced sample: blood. The V gene is TRBV5-1, the J gene TRBJ2-3; 10 bases are shared with TRBD2. The CDR3 is CASSRPILQGKASGSQDTQYF. The CDR3 DNA is TGCGCCAGCAGCCGCCCTATACTGCAGGGAAAGGCTAGCGGGAGTCAGGATACGCAGTATTTT.